Included here is one T cell receptor beta chain sequence, with context. This clone occurred once. Its recognized antigen is unknown. It has no much larger one-base neighbor in the sample; base qualities were not kept. This specimen comes from a study of T cells after somatic rescue of genetic block (dated by TCRdb to the early 2020s). About the full investigation: What the study looked at was long-term robustness, specifically in a T-cell system that came about through somatic rescue of a genetic block in T-cell development.

The method behind the library was the immunoSEQ multiplex PCR assay. TCRdb carries this immuneACCESS record with in-frame sequences only. Its versions omit some clonotypes, under half of them owing to an unresolved V gene in the studies checked, with the rest unexplained. Within this sample are about 10,000 clones, with about 67% of them counted one time only. The ten largest clonotypes hold approximately 22% of the sample. The receptor's source is a boy between 10 and 17 years old. Sequencing was done on a sample of peripheral blood mononuclear cells (PBMCs).

The DNA reads TGTGCCAGCAGCTTGGACTATTTTGATCTAGCCAAAAACATTCAGTACTTC. Its amino acids are CASSLDYFDLAKNIQYF. Recombination connected TRBV5-5 to TRBJ2-4, with the D gene too uncertain to name. The CDR3 holds 17 amino acids from the cysteine to the phenylalanine. Just the 51-base CDR3 DNA is kept, in frame starting at base 1. For CDR1 and CDR2, the germline V gene (reference sequence) lists SGHKS and YYEKEE. V is shortened by 0 bases, J by 0 bases, and the region joining them spans 13 bases.